Listed below are T cell receptor beta chains from one sample, sequenced in a study of CD8+CD57+ T cells in acquired aplastic anemia. TCRdb re-derived calls from the reads in MiXCR, one entry per CDR3 protein. In the table there are 180,000 or so distinct CDR3 sequences, more than 60% of which are singletons. The specimen was sorted CD4+, CD8+, or CD8+CD57+ T cells (not recorded which) from PBMCs. These receptors were collected from a human donor with aplastic anemia. Both conserved end residues are part of each CDR3. Each record gives: J gene, D gene, V gene, clone size, CDR3 protein, CDR3 DNA. The D gene is left open where the match is weak. Not all rows give a size; the values are once, few, many and, for expanded clones, a class.

J gene: TRBJ2-4; D gene: TRBD1; V gene: TRBV7-8; clone size: NA; CDR3 protein: CASSLGARGPSNQYF; CDR3 DNA: TGTGCCAGCAGCTTAGGGGCCAGGGGGCCGAGCAATCAGTACTTC
J gene: TRBJ2-1; D gene: TRBD2; V gene: TRBV9; clone size: NA; CDR3 protein: CASSVGTSGRNEQFF; CDR3 DNA: TGTGCCAGCAGCGTAGGGACTAGCGGAAGAAATGAGCAGTTCTTC
J gene: TRBJ2-6; D gene: NA; V gene: TRBV27; clone size: few; CDR3 protein: CASRATGYSGANVLTF; CDR3 DNA: TGTGCCAGCAGGGCTACAGGATACTCTGGGGCCAACGTCCTGACTTTC
J gene: TRBJ2-7; D gene: NA; V gene: TRBV27; clone size: many; CDR3 protein: CASSPSTVYYEQYF; CDR3 DNA: TGTGCCAGCAGTCCGTCGACAGTTTACTACGAGCAGTACTTC
J gene: TRBJ2-2; D gene: TRBD1; V gene: TRBV19; clone size: NA; CDR3 protein: CASSVQGARAGELFF; CDR3 DNA: TGTGCCAGTAGTGTACAGGGGGCGCGGGCCGGGGAGCTGTTTTTT
J gene: TRBJ1-2; D gene: TRBD1; V gene: TRBV19; clone size: NA; CDR3 protein: CASSSQWTGYNYGYTF; CDR3 DNA: TGTGCCAGTAGTTCCCAGTGGACAGGATATAACTATGGCTACACCTTC
J gene: TRBJ1-5; D gene: NA; V gene: TRBV19; clone size: few; CDR3 protein: CASKRQDSNQPQHF; CDR3 DNA: TGTGCCAGTAAGAGACAGGATAGCAATCAGCCCCAGCATTTT
J gene: TRBJ1-6; D gene: NA; V gene: TRBV20-1; clone size: NA; CDR3 protein: CSASPGRYNSPRHF; CDR3 DNA: TGCAGTGCTAGTCCGGGACGGTATAATTCACCCCGCCACTTT
J gene: TRBJ2-5; D gene: TRBD2; V gene: TRBV29-1; clone size: NA; CDR3 protein: CSVMLAGRGETQYF; CDR3 DNA: TGCAGCGTCATGCTAGCGGGGCGGGGAGAGACCCAGTACTTC
J gene: TRBJ1-2; D gene: TRBD1; V gene: TRBV7-8; clone size: NA; CDR3 protein: CASSLTAGGRYGYTF; CDR3 DNA: TGTGCCAGCAGCTTAACGGCAGGGGGCCGCTATGGCTACACCTTC
J gene: TRBJ1-2; D gene: TRBD1; V gene: TRBV5-1; clone size: many; CDR3 protein: CASSLAGTGFHGYTF; CDR3 DNA: TGCGCCAGCAGCTTGGCCGGGACAGGGTTCCATGGCTACACCTTC
J gene: TRBJ2-5; D gene: NA; V gene: TRBV13; clone size: many; CDR3 protein: CASSFLSETQYF; CDR3 DNA: TGTGCCAGCAGCTTCCTTAGTGAGACCCAGTACTTC
J gene: TRBJ1-1; D gene: TRBD1; V gene: TRBV5-5; clone size: once; CDR3 protein: CASSYYGTGGTEAFF; CDR3 DNA: TGTGCCAGCAGCTACTATGGGACAGGGGGCACTGAAGCTTTCTTT
J gene: TRBJ2-5; D gene: NA; V gene: TRBV2; clone size: NA; CDR3 protein: CASGETQYF; CDR3 DNA: TGTGCCAGCGGGGAGACCCAGTACTTC
J gene: TRBJ2-2; D gene: TRBD1; V gene: TRBV10-3; clone size: NA; CDR3 protein: CAISGTGRNTGELFF; CDR3 DNA: TGTGCCATCAGTGGGACAGGGAGGAACACCGGGGAGCTGTTTTTT
J gene: TRBJ1-1; D gene: TRBD1; V gene: TRBV5-6; clone size: NA; CDR3 protein: CASSPNRGRGSWTEAFF; CDR3 DNA: TGTGCCAGCAGCCCCAACAGGGGGCGAGGGTCATGGACTGAAGCTTTCTTT
J gene: TRBJ2-3; D gene: NA; V gene: TRBV7-3; clone size: once; CDR3 protein: CASSLSPAPSTDTQYF; CDR3 DNA: TGTGCCAGCAGCTTAAGTCCAGCCCCTAGCACAGATACGCAGTATTTT
J gene: TRBJ2-5; D gene: NA; V gene: TRBV4-1; clone size: few; CDR3 protein: CASSSQYF; CDR3 DNA: TGTGCCAGCAGCTCCCAGTATTTC
J gene: TRBJ1-2; D gene: NA; V gene: TRBV7-9; clone size: NA; CDR3 protein: CASSSTNTDRYGYTF; CDR3 DNA: TGTGCCAGCAGCTCCACAAATACCGACCGCTATGGCTACACCTTC
J gene: TRBJ2-5; D gene: TRBD2; V gene: TRBV9; clone size: NA; CDR3 protein: CASSVRLAGETQYF; CDR3 DNA: TGTGCCAGCAGCGTTAGACTAGCGGGAGAGACCCAGTACTTC
J gene: TRBJ2-1; D gene: TRBD2; V gene: TRBV6-1; clone size: many; CDR3 protein: CASGKDRRGVNEQFF; CDR3 DNA: TGTGCCAGCGGGAAGGACCGGCGGGGGGTTAATGAGCAGTTCTTC
J gene: TRBJ1-6; D gene: NA; V gene: TRBV19; clone size: NA; CDR3 protein: CASSDRRSYNSPLHF; CDR3 DNA: TGTGCCAGTAGCGATCGGCGCTCCTATAATTCACCCCTCCACTTT
J gene: TRBJ1-1; D gene: NA; V gene: TRBV10-3; clone size: many; CDR3 protein: CAISEGRQLNTEAFF; CDR3 DNA: TGTGCCATCAGTGAGGGGAGACAGCTGAACACTGAAGCTTTCTTT
J gene: TRBJ2-3; D gene: NA; V gene: TRBV10-3; clone size: NA; CDR3 protein: CAIKEGRGSDTQYF; CDR3 DNA: TGTGCCATCAAGGAGGGGCGCGGGTCAGATACGCAGTATTTT
J gene: TRBJ1-2; D gene: NA; V gene: TRBV19; clone size: many; CDR3 protein: CASSSLQYFYGYTF; CDR3 DNA: TGTGCCAGTAGTTCTCTGCAATACTTCTATGGCTACACCTTC
J gene: TRBJ1-1; D gene: NA; V gene: TRBV9; clone size: NA; CDR3 protein: CASSVMDNTEAFF; CDR3 DNA: TGTGCCAGCAGCGTTATGGACAACACTGAAGCTTTCTTT